The text below deals with one T cell receptor (beta chain). Its matching antigen is unknown. These data are taken from a study of T cell responses to AZD1222 COVID-19 vaccine. Findings and caveats of the study: Baseline seropositivity characterized only a handful of AZD1222 recipients. As reported, nearly half of all spike-specific TCRs target variant regions that are unmutated. Most donors were white British, females outnumbered males, and clonal diversity was possibly underestimated. CD4 TCRs covered the whole spike, strongest at regions 160-218 and 743-854.

Germline assignment: CDR1 SGHTA and CDR2 FQGNSA. Trimming left V 1 base short and J 7 bases short, with 16 bases between. The CDR3 is 15 residues long. Profiling relied on immunoSEQ multiplex PCR, and the TCRdb table lists in-frame clones only, not all of them. Of about 130,000 clones in the sample, around 92% were seen once. This specimen was peripheral blood, taken on day 0 of AZD1222 vaccination. The receptor was derived from an adult in good health. This chain links TRBV7-2 with TRBJ1-2, with a tentative D call TRBD1 (6 bases). The CDR3 loop reads CASSLVAQGVSGYTF. Written as DNA, the CDR3 is TGTGCCAGCAGCTTAGTAGCACAGGGTGTCTCTGGCTACACCTTC.